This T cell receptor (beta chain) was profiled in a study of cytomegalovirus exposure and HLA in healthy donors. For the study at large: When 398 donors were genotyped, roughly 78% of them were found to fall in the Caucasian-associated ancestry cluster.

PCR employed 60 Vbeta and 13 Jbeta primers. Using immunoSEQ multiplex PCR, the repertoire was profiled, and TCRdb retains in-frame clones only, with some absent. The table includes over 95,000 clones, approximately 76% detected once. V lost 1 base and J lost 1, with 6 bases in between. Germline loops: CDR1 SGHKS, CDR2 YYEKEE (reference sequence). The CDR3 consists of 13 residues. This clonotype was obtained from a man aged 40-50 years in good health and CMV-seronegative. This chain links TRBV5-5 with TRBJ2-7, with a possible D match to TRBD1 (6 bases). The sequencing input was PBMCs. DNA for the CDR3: TGTGCCAGCAGCTTGACAGGGTCCTACGAGCAGTACTTC. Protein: CASSLTGSYEQYF. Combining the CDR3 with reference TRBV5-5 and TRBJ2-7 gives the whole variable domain DAGVTQSPTHLIKTRGQQVTLRCSPISGHKSVSWYQQVLGQGPQFIFQYYEKEERGRGNFPDRFSARQFPNYSSELNVNALLLGDSALYLCASSLTGSYEQYFGPGTRLTVT.